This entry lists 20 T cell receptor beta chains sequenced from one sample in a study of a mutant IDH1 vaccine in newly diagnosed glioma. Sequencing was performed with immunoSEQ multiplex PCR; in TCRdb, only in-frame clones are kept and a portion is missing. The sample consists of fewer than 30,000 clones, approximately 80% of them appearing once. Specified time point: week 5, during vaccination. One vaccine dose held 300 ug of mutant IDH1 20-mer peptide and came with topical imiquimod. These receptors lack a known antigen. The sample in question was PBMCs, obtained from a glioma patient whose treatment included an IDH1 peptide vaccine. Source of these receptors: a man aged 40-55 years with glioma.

The CDR3 coding sequence is TGTGCCAGCAGCAAAGCCGGGATTCTAACCTCCTACGAGCAGTACTTC. The encoded protein is CASSKAGILTSYEQYF. This chain joins TRBV28 and TRBJ2-7; maybe TRBD2 (5 bases). The CDR3 sequence is 16 residues long. The V end lost 6 bases, the J end lost 0 bases, and 18 bases lay between the germline ends. Germline V gene sequence: CDR1 MDHEN, CDR2 SYDVKM. Together with reference TRBV28 and TRBJ2-7, the CDR3 gives the full variable domain: DVKVTQSSRYLVKRTGEKVFLECVQDMDHENMFWYRQDPGLGLRLIYFSYDVKMKEKGDIPEGYSVSREKKERFSLILESASTNQTSMYLCASSKAGILTSYEQYFGPGTRLTVT.

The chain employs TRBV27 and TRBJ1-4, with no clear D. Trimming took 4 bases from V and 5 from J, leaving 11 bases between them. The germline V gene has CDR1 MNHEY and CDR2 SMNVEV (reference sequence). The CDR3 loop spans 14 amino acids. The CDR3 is CASSYLGKNEKLFF. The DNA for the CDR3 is TGTGCCAGCAGTTATTTGGGGAAAAATGAAAAACTGTTTTTT. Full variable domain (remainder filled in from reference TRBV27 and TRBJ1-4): EAQVTQNPRYLITVTGKKLTVTCSQNMNHEYMSWYRQDPGLGLRQIYYSMNVEVTDKGDVPEGYKVSRKEKRNFPLILESPSPNQTSLYFCASSYLGKNEKLFFGSGTQLSVL.

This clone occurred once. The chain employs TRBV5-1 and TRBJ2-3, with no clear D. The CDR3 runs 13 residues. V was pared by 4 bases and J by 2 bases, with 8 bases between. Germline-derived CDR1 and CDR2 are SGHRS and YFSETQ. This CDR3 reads CASSRPPTDTQYF. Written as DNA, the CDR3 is TGCGCCAGCAGCCGTCCCCCCACAGATACGCAGTATTTT.

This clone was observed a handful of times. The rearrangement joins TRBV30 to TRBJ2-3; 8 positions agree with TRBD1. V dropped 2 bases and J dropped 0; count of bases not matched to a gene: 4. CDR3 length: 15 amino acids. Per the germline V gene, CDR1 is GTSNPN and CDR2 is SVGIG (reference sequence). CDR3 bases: TGTGCCTGGAGTCTTGGGACAGGAAGCACAGATACGCAGTATTTT. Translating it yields CAWSLGTGSTDTQYF.

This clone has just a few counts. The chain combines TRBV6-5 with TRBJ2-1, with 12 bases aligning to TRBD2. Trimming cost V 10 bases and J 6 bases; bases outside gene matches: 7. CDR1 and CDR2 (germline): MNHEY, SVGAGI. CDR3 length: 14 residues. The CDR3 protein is CATQTSGSGNEQFF. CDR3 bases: TGTGCCACCCAGACTAGCGGGAGTGGCAATGAGCAGTTCTTC.

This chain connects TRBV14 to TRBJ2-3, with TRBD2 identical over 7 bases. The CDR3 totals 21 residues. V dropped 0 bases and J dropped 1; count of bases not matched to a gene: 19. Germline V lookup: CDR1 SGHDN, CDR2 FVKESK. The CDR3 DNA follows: TGTGCCAGCAGCCAAGATGGGACGATTGGCGGGAGAGGGTTGGGCACAGATACGCAGTATTTT. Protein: CASSQDGTIGGRGLGTDTQYF.

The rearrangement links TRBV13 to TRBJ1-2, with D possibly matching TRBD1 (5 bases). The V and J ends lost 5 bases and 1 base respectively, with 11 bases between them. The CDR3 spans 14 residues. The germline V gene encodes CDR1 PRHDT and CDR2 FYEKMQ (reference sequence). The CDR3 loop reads CASSRGASNYGYTF. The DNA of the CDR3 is TGTGCCAGCAGCCGAGGGGCAAGTAACTATGGCTACACCTTC. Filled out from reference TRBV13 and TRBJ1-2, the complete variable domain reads AAGVIQSPRHLIKEKRETATLKCYPIPRHDTVYWYQQGPGQDPQFLISFYEKMQSDKGSIPDRFSAQQFSDYHSELNMSSLELGDSALYFCASSRGASNYGYTFGSGTRLTVV.

CDR3 coding DNA: TGCAGCGTTGTTGGGCTAGCGGGGATAGTCACAGATACGCAGTATTTT. Translating gives CSVVGLAGIVTDTQYF. The rearrangement links TRBV29-1 to TRBJ2-3; 9 nucleotides match TRBD2. J lost 2 bases, V lost 4 bases, and 10 bases had no gene match. The germline V gene encodes CDR1 SQVTM and CDR2 ANQGSEA. CDR3 length: 16 amino acids.

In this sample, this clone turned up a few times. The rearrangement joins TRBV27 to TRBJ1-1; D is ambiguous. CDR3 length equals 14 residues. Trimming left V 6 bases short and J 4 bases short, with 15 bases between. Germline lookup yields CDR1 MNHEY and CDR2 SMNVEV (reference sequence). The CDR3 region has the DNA TGTGCCAGCAGCCCCGGAGGCCTGGCCACTGAAGCTTTCTTT. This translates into CASSPGGLATEAFF.

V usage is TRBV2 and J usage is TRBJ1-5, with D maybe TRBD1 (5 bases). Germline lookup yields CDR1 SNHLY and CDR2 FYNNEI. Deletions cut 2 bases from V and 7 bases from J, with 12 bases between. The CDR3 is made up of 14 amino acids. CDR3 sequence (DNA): TGTGCCAGCAGTGAACAGGGACGAGGGCAGCCCCAGCATTTT. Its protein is CASSEQGRGQPQHF.

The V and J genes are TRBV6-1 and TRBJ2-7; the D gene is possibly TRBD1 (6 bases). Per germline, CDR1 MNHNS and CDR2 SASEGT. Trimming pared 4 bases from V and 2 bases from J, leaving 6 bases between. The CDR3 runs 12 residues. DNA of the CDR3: TGTGCCAGCAGTGGGGGGCCCTACGAGCAGTACTTC. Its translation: CASSGGPYEQYF.

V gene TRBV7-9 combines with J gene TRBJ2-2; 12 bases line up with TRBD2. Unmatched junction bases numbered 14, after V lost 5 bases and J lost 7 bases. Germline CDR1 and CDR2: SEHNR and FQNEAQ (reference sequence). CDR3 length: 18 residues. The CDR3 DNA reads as TGTGCCAGCAGCAGCCAACGCCTAGCGGGAGGGCCCAACGGGGAGCTGTTTTTT. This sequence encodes CASSSQRLAGGPNGELFF. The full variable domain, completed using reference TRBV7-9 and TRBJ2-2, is DTGVSQNPRHKITKRGQNVTFRCDPISEHNRLYWYRQTLGQGPEFLTYFQNEAQLEKSRLLSDRFSAERPKGSFSTLEIQRTEQGDSAMYLCASSSQRLAGGPNGELFFGEGSRLTVL.

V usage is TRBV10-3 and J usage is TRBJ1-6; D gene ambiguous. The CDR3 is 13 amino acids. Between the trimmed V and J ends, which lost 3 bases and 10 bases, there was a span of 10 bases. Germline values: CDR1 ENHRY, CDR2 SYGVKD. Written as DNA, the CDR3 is TGTGCCATCAGTGACGGCGAGGGATCACCCCTCCACTTT. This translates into CAISDGEGSPLHF.

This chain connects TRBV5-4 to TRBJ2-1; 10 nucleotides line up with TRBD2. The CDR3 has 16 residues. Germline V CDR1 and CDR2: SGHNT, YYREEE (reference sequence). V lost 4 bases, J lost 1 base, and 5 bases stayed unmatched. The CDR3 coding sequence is TGTGCCAGCAGCCCAAGTAGCGGGAGGTCCTACAATGAGCAGTTCTTC. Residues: CASSPSSGRSYNEQFF.

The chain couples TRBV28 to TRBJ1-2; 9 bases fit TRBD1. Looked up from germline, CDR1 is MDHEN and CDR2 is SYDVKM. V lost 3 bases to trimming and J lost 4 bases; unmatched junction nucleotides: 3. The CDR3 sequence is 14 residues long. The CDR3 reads CASSLGQGSYGYTF. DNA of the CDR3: TGTGCCAGCAGTTTGGGACAGGGAAGCTATGGCTACACCTTC.

DNA of the CDR3: TGTGCCAGCAGCCAAGAACGGGGGCGTGAAGCTTTCTTT. This codes for CASSQERGREAFF. V gene TRBV14 combines with J gene TRBJ1-1; TRBD1 might be the D (6 bases). The V gene lost 0 bases and the J gene lost 7 bases, with 9 bases spanning the gap. Germline V gene sequence: CDR1 SGHDN, CDR2 FVKESK. The CDR3 length is 13 residues.

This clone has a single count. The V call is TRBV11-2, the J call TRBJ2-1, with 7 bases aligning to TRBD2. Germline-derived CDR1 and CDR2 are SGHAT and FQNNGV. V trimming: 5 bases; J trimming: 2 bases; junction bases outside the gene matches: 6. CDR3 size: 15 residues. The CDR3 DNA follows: TGTGCCAGCAGCCTAAGCGGGACCCCCTACAATGAGCAGTTCTTC. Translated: CASSLSGTPYNEQFF.

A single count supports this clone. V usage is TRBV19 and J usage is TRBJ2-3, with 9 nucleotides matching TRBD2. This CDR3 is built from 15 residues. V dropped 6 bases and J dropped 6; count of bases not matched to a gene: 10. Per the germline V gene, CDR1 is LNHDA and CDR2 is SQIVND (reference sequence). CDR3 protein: CASRSLAGRSDTQYF. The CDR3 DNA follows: TGTGCCAGTAGAAGCCTAGCGGGACGGTCGGATACGCAGTATTTT.

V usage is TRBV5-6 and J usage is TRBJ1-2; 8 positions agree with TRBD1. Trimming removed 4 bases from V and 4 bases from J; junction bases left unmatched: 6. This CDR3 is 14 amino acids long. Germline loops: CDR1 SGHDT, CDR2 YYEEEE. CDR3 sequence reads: CASSPGQGGYGYTF. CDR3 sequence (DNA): TGTGCCAGCAGCCCTGGACAGGGTGGCTATGGCTACACCTTC.

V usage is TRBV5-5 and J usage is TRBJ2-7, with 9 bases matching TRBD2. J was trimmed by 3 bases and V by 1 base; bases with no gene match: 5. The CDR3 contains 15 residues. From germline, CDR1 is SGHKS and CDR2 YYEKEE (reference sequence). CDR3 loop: CASSLQAGGRYEQYV. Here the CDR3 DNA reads TGTGCCAGCAGCTTGCAAGCGGGAGGCCGCTACGAGCAGTACGTC.